Following are 14 T cell receptor beta chains from one sample sequenced in a study of blood T cell repertoires in COVID-19. Only in-frame clones appear in the TCRdb table, and some are missing; sequencing was by immunoSEQ multiplex PCR. This sample has roughly 310,000 clones, with roughly 90% found just once. Input material: PBMCs or T cells enriched from blood (not recorded which). The receptors derive from a woman in her thirties or forties who had recovered from COVID-19.

This rearrangement joins TRBV28 to TRBJ1-4, with 8 bases that match TRBD1. Trimming took 3 bases from V and 14 from J; bases not matched to a gene: 17. Germline CDR1 MDHEN, CDR2 SYDVKM. The CDR3 is 16 residues long. CDR3 nucleotide sequence: TGTGCCAGCAGTTTCGTACGGGGACAGGCCCTCCAGAGGCTGTTTTTT. Its protein product is CASSFVRGQALQRLFF.

V usage is TRBV11-3 and J usage is TRBJ2-1, with unresolved D. Per the germline V gene, CDR1 is SGHNT and CDR2 is YENEEA. The length of the CDR3 is 13 residues. V was clipped by 5 bases and J by 3 bases, with 8 bases between them. CDR3 in amino acids: CASSILNYNEQFF. The DNA for the CDR3 is TGTGCCAGCAGCATTTTAAACTACAATGAGCAGTTCTTC.

The rearrangement joins TRBV27 to TRBJ1-4; no firm D call. The CDR3 runs to 14 residues. Trimming pared 2 bases from V and 8 bases from J, leaving 12 bases between. Germline-derived CDR1 and CDR2 are MNHEY and SMNVEV (reference sequence). CDR3 DNA sequence: TGTGCCAGCAGTTTACTAAGGAGCCCGGAAAAACTGTTTTTT. Translating gives CASSLLRSPEKLFF.

This chain links TRBV6-2 or TRBV6-3 with TRBJ2-5; D perhaps matches TRBD1 (9 bases). Germline V gene lookup returns CDR1 MNHEY and CDR2 SVGEGT. The CDR3 loop spans 16 amino acids. Trimming cost V 5 bases and J 6 bases, with 22 bases left between them. CDR3 sequence (DNA): TGTGCCAGCAGTCGCCCTACAGGGGGCGGGAGGAAGACCCAGTACTTC. This encodes CASSRPTGGGRKTQYF.

The rearrangement uses TRBV5-1 and TRBJ2-1; TRBD1 matches 10 bases. The V and J ends lost 0 bases and 8 bases, in that order; junction bases with no gene match: 5. Germline CDR1 and CDR2: SGHRS and YFSETQ. The CDR3 is 15 residues long. Here the CDR3 reads CASSLGQGAGDEQFF. The CDR3 nucleotides read TGCGCCAGCAGCTTGGGACAGGGGGCCGGGGATGAGCAGTTCTTC.

The chain links TRBV15 to TRBJ2-7; D might be TRBD2 (6 bases). Trimming took off 0 bases at V and 6 bases at J, with 12 bases between the two ends. The length of the CDR3 is 14 residues. From germline, CDR1 is LNHNV and CDR2 YYDKDF (reference sequence). CDR3 amino acids: CATSRDGGRREQYF. DNA of the CDR3: TGTGCCACCAGCAGAGATGGGGGGAGACGCGAGCAGTACTTC.

This chain connects TRBV5-4 to TRBJ2-1; 7 nucleotides align to TRBD2. The CDR3 extends over 18 amino acids. Germline V gene lookup returns CDR1 SGHNT and CDR2 YYREEE (reference sequence). The junction had 15 bases not matched to a gene; V was cut back by 5 bases and J by 1 base. The CDR3 nucleotides are TGTGCCAGCAGTCCGCAAGTGGGGGGGGTTGGTTCCTACAATGAGCAGTTCTTC. It translates to CASSPQVGGVGSYNEQFF.

The CDR3 region has the DNA TGTGCCACCCTCCTCGGACAGGGGCAAGAGACCCAGTACTTC. It translates to CATLLGQGQETQYF. This rearrangement joins TRBV28 to TRBJ2-5; 9 bases align to TRBD1. This CDR3 contains 14 residues. Losses at the gene ends were 10 bases for V and 2 bases for J; bases not matched to a gene: 8. Looked up from germline, CDR1 is MDHEN and CDR2 is SYDVKM.

J is TRBJ2-2 and V is TRBV3-1 (or the pseudogene TRBV3-2), with 7 bases that match TRBD1. CDR1 is LGHDT, CDR2 YNNKEL, per germline (reference sequence). The length of the CDR3 is 16 residues. V dropped 4 bases and J dropped 4; count of bases not matched to a gene: 9. The CDR3 coding sequence is TGTGCCAGCAGCCCGACCCAGGGGGTGGCCACCGGGGAGCTGTTTTTT. Translated: CASSPTQGVATGELFF.

Only one count was recorded for this clone. The gene calls are TRBV9 and TRBJ2-7; TRBD1 matches 10 bases. CDR1 is SGDLS and CDR2 is YYNGEE in the germline V gene. V shed 0 bases, J shed 7 bases, and the junction held 7 bases outside the gene matches. The CDR3 is made up of 15 amino acids. CDR3 region: CASSVAGTGVLEQYF. The CDR3 region has the DNA TGTGCCAGCAGCGTAGCCGGGACAGGGGTCTTGGAGCAGTACTTC.

The chain carries TRBV5-6 and TRBJ2-1; TRBD1 aligns across 8 bases. Trimming cost V 5 bases and J 6 bases; bases outside gene matches: 10. Germline lookup yields CDR1 SGHDT and CDR2 YYEEEE. The CDR3 totals 15 residues. The CDR3 bases are TGTGCCAGCAGGCAGGGGGCAGGGGCCTCCAATGAGCAGTTCTTC. Translating it yields CASRQGAGASNEQFF.

V usage is TRBV5-1 and J usage is TRBJ2-7; weak D call: TRBD1 (5 bases). Deletions cut 4 bases from V and 7 bases from J, with 24 bases between. The CDR3 loop spans 16 amino acids. Germline CDR1 and CDR2: SGHRS and YFSETQ. CDR3 in DNA: TGCGCCAGCAGCCTCCGACAGACCCGAATATCCCCGGAGCAGTACTTC. Protein sequence: CASSLRQTRISPEQYF.

The gene calls are TRBV5-4 and TRBJ2-2; D is ambiguous. The CDR3 runs to 15 residues. CDR1 is SGHNT, CDR2 YYREEE, per germline (reference sequence). V dropped 3 bases and J dropped 0 bases, with 9 bases sitting between them. CDR3 sequence: CASSSTLPNTGELFF. The CDR3 coding sequence is TGTGCCAGCAGCTCCACTCTACCGAACACCGGGGAGCTGTTTTTT.

CDR3 loop: CASSFSQVYNEQFF. DNA of the CDR3: TGTGCCAGCAGCTTTTCGCAGGTTTACAATGAGCAGTTCTTC. The V and J genes are TRBV7-3 and TRBJ2-1; D call uncertain. This CDR3 contains 14 residues. Between the trimmed V and J ends, which lost 3 bases and 4 bases, there was a span of 10 bases. Germline CDR1 is SGHTA and CDR2 is FQGTGA.